These 4 T cell receptor beta chains came from one sample sequenced in a study of T-cell memory formation after mild COVID-19. TCRdb reprocessed the 5' RACE reads with MiXCR, giving one entry per CDR3 protein. This table holds about 600,000 distinct CDR3 sequences, less than 25% found once. The sequencing input was PBMCs or a T cell subset sorted from them (not recorded which). Receptors originate from an adult woman who had mild COVID-19 (a few samples of this study predate the infection). Cell type and time point are not known.

This clonotype was counted between two and nine times. V gene TRBV6-2 or TRBV6-3 combines with J gene TRBJ2-1; TRBD1 matches at 8 bases. The germline V gene encodes CDR1 MNHEY and CDR2 SVGEGT. This CDR3 has 15 amino acids. The V segment lost 3 bases and the J segment 6 bases; nucleotides outside the gene matches: 7. The CDR3 sequence: CASSYGQGDPNEQFF. CDR3 in DNA: TGTGCCAGCAGTTATGGACAGGGAGACCCCAATGAGCAGTTCTTC.

This clonotype has a handful of counts. The V call is TRBV6-5, the J call TRBJ2-6; 12 bases agree with TRBD2. The CDR3 has 17 amino acids. With V trimmed by 5 bases and J by 4 bases, 6 bases remained unmatched. Germline loops: CDR1 MNHEY, CDR2 SVGAGI. The CDR3 here is CASSTRLAGAGANVLTF. The CDR3 DNA is TGTGCCAGCAGTACCCGACTAGCGGGAGCGGGGGCCAACGTCCTGACTTTC.

The V gene is TRBV6-2 or TRBV6-3, the J gene TRBJ1-5; TRBD1 matches 8 bases. The V gene's germline CDR1 is MNHEY and CDR2 SVGEGT. This CDR3 has 16 amino acids. V shed 7 bases and J 0 bases; nucleotides not matched to a gene: 8. DNA of the CDR3: TGTGCCAGCAAGGAGCAGGGGGCTCGTAGCAATCAGCCCCAGCATTTT. It specifies CASKEQGARSNQPQHF.

The J gene is TRBJ2-3, the V gene TRBV20-1, with D perhaps matching TRBD1 or TRBD2 (5 bases each). CDR1 and CDR2 from the germline V gene are DFQATT and SNEGSKA (reference sequence). V shed 8 bases and J shed 0 bases, with 12 bases lying between them. CDR3 length equals 13 residues. The CDR3 reads CSPGRISTDTQYF. CDR3 coding DNA: TGCAGTCCGGGGCGGATTAGCACAGATACGCAGTATTTT.